Here is one T cell receptor (beta chain) with its context. Its antigen is still unknown. These data are taken from a study of PD-1 blockade in classical Hodgkin lymphoma. Clones were read by immunoSEQ multiplex PCR, and TCRdb kept only the in-frame ones, dropping some. The sample holds about 43,000 clones, over 65% seen once. Every patient had relapsed following autologous stem cell transplantation, and cohorts differed in brentuximab vedotin exposure. Patients reached a best response of complete response, partial response or progressive disease. Findings and caveats of the study: For complete responders, baseline diversity was comparable to that of newly diagnosed patients. Relapsed/refractory patients reportedly had the lowest baseline TCR diversity, below newly diagnosed patients, who were below healthy donors.

The germline gives CDR1 SGDLS, CDR2 YYNGEE. V was cut by 6 bases and J by 2 bases, with 10 bases left in between. The CDR3 consists of 13 residues. The sample in question was peripheral blood mononuclear cells (PBMCs), obtained before the second cycle of nivolumab. The clonotype comes from a human donor with classical Hodgkin lymphoma. The chain links TRBV9 to TRBJ2-3, with D perhaps matching TRBD2 (6 bases). CDR3 DNA sequence: TGTGCCAGCACGGAGGGGAACACAGATACGCAGTATTTT. Protein product: CASTEGNTDTQYF. The variable domain in full, completed from reference TRBV9 and TRBJ2-3, reads DSGVTQTPKHLITATGQRVTLRCSPRSGDLSVYWYQQSLDQGLQFLIQYYNGEERAKGNILERFSAQQFPDLHSELNLSSLELGDSALYFCASTEGNTDTQYFGPGTRLTVL.